This TCR beta chain was recorded in a study of blood T cell repertoires in COVID-19. Overall study: Material from acute and convalescent COVID-19 was sourced from the United States, Italy and Spain.

Participant reports of clinical history set cohort assignment. In the source study's methods: Estimation of nucleated cell counts relied on the amplification of reference gene primers. The repertoire was sequenced with immunoSEQ multiplex PCR; TCRdb's copy has only in-frame clones and lacks some. D and trimming were read from the DNA, whereas the V and J calls and clone size are those reported in that table. The profile covers 220,000 or so clones, with 88% appearing a single time and roughly 14% taken by the ten largest. V was cut by 3 bases and J by 6 bases, with 15 bases left in between. The germline V gene encodes CDR1 SGDLS and CDR2 YYNGEE. The CDR3 covers 14 residues.

The specimen sequenced was PBMCs or T cells enriched from blood (not recorded which). J is TRBJ1-1 and V is TRBV9, with a tentative D call TRBD1 (5 bases). This TCR came from a woman aged 45-65 years with acute COVID-19. The CDR3 DNA is TGTGCCAGCAGCGCCGTACGGGGGTCTTCTGAAGCTTTCTTT. It codes for CASSAVRGSSEAFF.